This TCR beta chain comes out of a study of T cells after yellow fever vaccination (dated by TCRdb to the late 2010s). Notes on the research overall: Libraries from fractions with low cell numbers were prepared with the SMART-Seq v4 Ultra Low Input RNA kit. To follow T-cell clones before and after primary and booster YFV17D yellow fever vaccination, bulk TCR alpha and beta repertoires were sequenced over time. Two healthy male donors made up the cohort, one aged 18 to 30 years and the other aged 30 to 40 years. Blood was collected at multiple timepoints before and after primary and secondary immunization, and bulk PBMC replicates and cell subsets were isolated. Paper-wide results and their limitations: Most clones expanded after primary vaccination were re-detected after the booster (approximately 95% of CD4 and 88% of CD8), suggesting broad memory maintenance. Only a couple of donors were included in the study, so the extent to which the findings can be generalized is limited. A small fraction of clonotypes showed up in both the CD4 and CD8 compartments, probably as a result of convergent recombination. Compared with the primary T-cell response, the secondary T-cell response was weaker but faster, peaking on day 5 rather than day 15. FACS-sorted repertoires could contain abundant contaminating clonotypes from the bulk population, so computational filtering was required.

The table lists this clonotype with many counts. No antigen is known for it. Base qualities are not recorded, but no much larger clone differs from it by a single base. The sample's treatment or condition label, in plain terms: live attenuated yellow fever vaccine strain. At each blood-draw timepoint, two biological replicates of bulk PBMCs were collected. A standard Ficoll-Paque protocol was used to isolate PBMCs from peripheral blood. TriZol was used to extract RNA from bulk PBMCs, CD4 and CD8 fractions, and dextramer-positive and dextramer-negative fractions. Reads for this sample came from an Illumina NovaSeq 6000. TCR cDNA was made using 5'RACE template switching, a step that added a universal primer site and unique molecular identifiers. cDNA synthesis was primed from both the TCR alpha and TCR beta constant segments. Library amplification used two PCR steps, and the second PCR step added sample barcodes and sequencing adapters. Sequencing of libraries was done on Illumina HiSeq 2500 (2x100 bp) or NovaSeq (2x150 bp). Turning to the authors' computational methods: MIGEC was used to demultiplex reads and collapse the reads into UMI consensus sequences, and MiXCR was used for V(D)J alignment. Vaccine-responding clonotypes were identified with edgeR using replicate PBMC samples, with FDR below 0.01 and a log2 fold change above 5 up to day 15 being required. Bulk clonotypes were assigned CD4 or CD8 identity according to which sequenced CD4 or CD8 repertoire held them at higher abundance. In-frame beta chains were kept once TCRdb had trimmed the public reads at Q25 with fastp and called clones with MiXCR. For every CDR3 protein sequence, its rows merge into one entry that carries the most common genes and DNA. TCRdb's processing, not the authors', yielded these V and J calls. Present in this sample are 250,000 or so distinct CDR3 sequences, around 3.5% of which were seen just once. The ten largest make up around 19% of the sample.

The CDR3 numbers 17 residues from cysteine through phenylalanine. The read is trimmed to its CDR3 DNA, 51 bases read in frame from base 1. Reading the germline V gene gives CDR1 SGHRS and CDR2 YFSETQ. V is cut by 0 bases and J by 2 bases, and the space between the germline ends is 16 bases. The clonotype originates from a man aged 18 to 35 who received the YFV17D yellow fever vaccine. The sequenced sample was PBMCs, obtained 15 days after the yellow fever booster vaccination. Recombination joined TRBV5-1 with TRBJ2-3; TRBD2 is possibly the D segment (6 matching bases). The CDR3 sequence is CASSLASTSQATDTQYF. The nucleotide sequence is given as TGCGCCAGCAGCTTGGCTTCCACTAGCCAGGCCACAGATACGCAGTATTTT.